This T cell receptor (beta chain) was obtained from a study of blood T cell repertoires in COVID-19. The V gene's germline CDR1 is SGHDT and CDR2 YYEEEE. V trimming: 3 bases; J trimming: 13 bases; junction bases outside the gene matches: 19. There are 16 residues in the CDR3. Per the study methods: Reference gene primer amplification in the assay estimated nucleated cell counts. The table came from immunoSEQ multiplex PCR; TCRdb's copy has only in-frame clones and leaves some out. D and trimming come from the DNA, and the V and J calls and clone size come from that table. The top ten hold 1.7% of the sample, which has approximately 97,000 clones, 90% seen once.

This TCR was recovered from a man in his fifties or sixties with acute or convalescent COVID-19. Sequenced sample: peripheral blood. The rearrangement links TRBV5-6 to TRBJ2-1; TRBD1 aligns across 7 bases. The CDR3 nucleotides are TGTGCCAGCAGCTCCCGCTATACGAGACAGGGAATGGTCCAGTTCTTC. This translates into CASSSRYTRQGMVQFF.